The clone carrying this T cell receptor (beta chain) was seen once. Time point indicated: pre-treatment sample, taken before nivolumab and TIL therapy. Patients were adults with stage 4 NSCLC. This specimen belongs to a study of TIL therapy for anti-PD-1-resistant metastatic lung cancer. Study details: Tumor harvest preceded PD-1/PD-L1 blockade, followed by nivolumab treatment. Tumors had a median PD-L1 proportion score of around 6.4%.

The immunoSEQ assay was v3. Assay used: immunoSEQ multiplex PCR; TCRdb lists only in-frame clones, some missing. The sample consists of just over 20,000 clones, about four fifths of them appearing once. With 5 bases removed from V and 7 bases from J, the gap between germline ends came to 17 bases. This CDR3 has 14 amino acids. Germline CDR1 LGHNA, CDR2 YNFKEQ. This chain uses TRBV4-2 with TRBJ1-2; D unresolved. This sequence was found in a person aged 30 to 80 with non-small cell lung cancer. Specimen: blood, collected at baseline. CDR3 region: CASSLEEKSPGYTF. CDR3 sequence (DNA): TGTGCCAGCAGCTTGGAAGAGAAATCGCCTGGCTACACCTTC.